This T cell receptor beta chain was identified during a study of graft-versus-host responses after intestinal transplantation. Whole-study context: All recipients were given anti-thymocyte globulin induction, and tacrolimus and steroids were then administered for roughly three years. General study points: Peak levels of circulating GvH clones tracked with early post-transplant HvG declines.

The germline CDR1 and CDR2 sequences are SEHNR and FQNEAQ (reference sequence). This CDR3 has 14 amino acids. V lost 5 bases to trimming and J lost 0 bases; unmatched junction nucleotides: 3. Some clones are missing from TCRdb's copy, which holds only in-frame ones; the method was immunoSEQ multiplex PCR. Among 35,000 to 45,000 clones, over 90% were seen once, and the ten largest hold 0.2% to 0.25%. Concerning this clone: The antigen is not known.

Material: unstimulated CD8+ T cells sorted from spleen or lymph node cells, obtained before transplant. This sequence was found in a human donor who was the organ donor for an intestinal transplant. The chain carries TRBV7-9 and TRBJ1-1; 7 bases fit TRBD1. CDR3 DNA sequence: TGTGCCAGCAGCCGGGACAGCCTGAACACTGAAGCTTTCTTT. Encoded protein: CASSRDSLNTEAFF.